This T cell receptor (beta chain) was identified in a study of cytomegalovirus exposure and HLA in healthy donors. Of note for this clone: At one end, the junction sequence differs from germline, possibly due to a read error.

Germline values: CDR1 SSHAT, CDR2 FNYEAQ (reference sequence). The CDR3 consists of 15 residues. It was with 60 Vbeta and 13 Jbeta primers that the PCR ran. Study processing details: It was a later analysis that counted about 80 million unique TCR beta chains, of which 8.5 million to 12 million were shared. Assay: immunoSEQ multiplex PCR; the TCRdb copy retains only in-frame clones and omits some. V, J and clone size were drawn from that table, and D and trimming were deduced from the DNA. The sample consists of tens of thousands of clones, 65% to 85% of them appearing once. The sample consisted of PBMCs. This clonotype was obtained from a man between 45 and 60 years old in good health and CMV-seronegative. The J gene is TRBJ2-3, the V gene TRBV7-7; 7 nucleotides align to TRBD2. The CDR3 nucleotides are TGTGCTAGCAGCCCTAGTGGGGGGGGCACAGATACGCAGTATTTT. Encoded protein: CASSPSGGGTDTQYF.